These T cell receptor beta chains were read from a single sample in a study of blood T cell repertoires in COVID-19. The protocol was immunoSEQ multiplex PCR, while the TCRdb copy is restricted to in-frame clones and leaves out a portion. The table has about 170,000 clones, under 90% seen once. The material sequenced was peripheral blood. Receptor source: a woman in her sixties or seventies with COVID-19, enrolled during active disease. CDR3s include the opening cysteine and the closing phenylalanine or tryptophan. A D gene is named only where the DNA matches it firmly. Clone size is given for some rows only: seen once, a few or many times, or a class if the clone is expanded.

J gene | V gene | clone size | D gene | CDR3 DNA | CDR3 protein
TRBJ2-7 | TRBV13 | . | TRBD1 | TGTGCCAGCAGCTTAGGAAGACAGGGGATCGAGCAGTACTTC | CASSLGRQGIEQYF
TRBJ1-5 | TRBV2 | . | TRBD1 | TGTGCCAGCAGCGCGGGACAGGGGGGTTGGCCCCAGCATTTT | CASSAGQGGWPQHF
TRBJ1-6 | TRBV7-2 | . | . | TGTGCCAGCACTGAGGCGACGGGGAGTATGAATTCACCCCTCCACTTT | CASTEATGSMNSPLHF
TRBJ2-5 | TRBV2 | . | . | TGTGCCAGCAGTGAAGCACATATGCGCGGACTTAGAGGGGAGACCCAGTACTTC | CASSEAHMRGLRGETQYF
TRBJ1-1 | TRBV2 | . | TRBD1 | TGTGCCAGCAGTAAGCGACAGGGGGCGAACACTGAAGCTTTCTTT | CASSKRQGANTEAFF
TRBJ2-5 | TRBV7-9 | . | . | TGTGCCAGCAGCTCGACGGGGAAAGAGACCCAGTACTTC | CASSSTGKETQYF
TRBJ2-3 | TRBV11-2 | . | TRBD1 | TGTGCCAGCACCCCCAGGGGGTCAGATACGCAGTATTTT | CASTPRGSDTQYF
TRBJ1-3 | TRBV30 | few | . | TGTGCCTGGAGGTTTACAGGGACGGGTGGAAACACCATATATTTT | CAWRFTGTGGNTIYF
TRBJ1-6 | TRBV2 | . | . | TGTGCCAGCACTCTAACTGGGGACATCCACTTT | CASTLTGDIHF
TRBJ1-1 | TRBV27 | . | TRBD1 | TGTGCCAGCAGTTCCCCGACAGGGGGTTTCACTGAAGCTTTCTTT | CASSSPTGGFTEAFF
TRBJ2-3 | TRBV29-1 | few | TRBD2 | TGCAGCGTTGCACTAGCGGGCTACACAGATACGCAGTATTTT | CSVALAGYTDTQYF
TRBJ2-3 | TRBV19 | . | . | TGTGCCAGTAGTAAACAACGCACAAATACGCAGTATTTT | CASSKQRTNTQYF
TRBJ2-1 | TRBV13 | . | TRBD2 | TGTGCCAGCAGCCTAGGGGAACTAGCGGGATACAATGAGCAGTTCTTC | CASSLGELAGYNEQFF
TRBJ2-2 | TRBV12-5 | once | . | TGTGCTAGTGCCTTAGCGGTCCCCGGGGAGCTGTTTTTT | CASALAVPGELFF
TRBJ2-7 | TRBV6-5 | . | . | TGTGCCAGCAGGGGGCCCTGGGAGCAGTACTTC | CASRGPWEQYF
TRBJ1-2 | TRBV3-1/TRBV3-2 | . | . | TGTGCCAGCAGCCAAGGATCACTGAACTATGGCTACACCTTC | CASSQGSLNYGYTF
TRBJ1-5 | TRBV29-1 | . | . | TGCAGCGTTGCTCGGGGGTCGGGCAATCAGCCCCAGCATTTT | CSVARGSGNQPQHF
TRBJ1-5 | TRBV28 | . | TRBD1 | TGTGCCAGCAGCGCGACAGGGAATCAGCCCCAGCATTTT | CASSATGNQPQHF
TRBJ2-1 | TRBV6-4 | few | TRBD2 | TGTGCCAGCAGTGAGAAGGTGGGGCGGGAGACCTACAATGAGCAGTTCTTC | CASSEKVGRETYNEQFF
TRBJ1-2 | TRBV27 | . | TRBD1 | TGTGCCAGCAGTTTATCGAGCGGGACAGGGGATGGCTACACCTTC | CASSLSSGTGDGYTF
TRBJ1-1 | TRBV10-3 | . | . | TGTGCCATCAGTGAATCTGAAGGGGGAGCTTTCTTT | CAISESEGGAFF
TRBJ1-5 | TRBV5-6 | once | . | TGTGCCAGCAGCTTTGGCGGGGTTCAGCCCCAGCATTTT | CASSFGGVQPQHF
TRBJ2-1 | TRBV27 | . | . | TGTGCCAGCAGTGGGGGGAATGAGCAGTTCTTC | CASSGGNEQFF
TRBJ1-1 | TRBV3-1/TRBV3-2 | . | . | TGTGCCAGCAGCCAAGTGGAGACCACTGAAGCTTTCTTT | CASSQVETTEAFF
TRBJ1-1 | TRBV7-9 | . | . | TGTGCCAGCAGCTTAGTTGGGGGCTTGAACACTGAAGCTTTCTTT | CASSLVGGLNTEAFF
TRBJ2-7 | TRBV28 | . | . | TGTGCCAGCAGTAGTGACAGCTACGAGCAGTACTTC | CASSSDSYEQYF
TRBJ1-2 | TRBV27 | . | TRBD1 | TGTGCCAGCAGTCGAATCGACAGGGACTATGGCTACACCTTC | CASSRIDRDYGYTF
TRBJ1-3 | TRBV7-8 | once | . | TGTGCCAGCAGCTTAGGTTCAGGGTTGAACACCATATATTTT | CASSLGSGLNTIYF